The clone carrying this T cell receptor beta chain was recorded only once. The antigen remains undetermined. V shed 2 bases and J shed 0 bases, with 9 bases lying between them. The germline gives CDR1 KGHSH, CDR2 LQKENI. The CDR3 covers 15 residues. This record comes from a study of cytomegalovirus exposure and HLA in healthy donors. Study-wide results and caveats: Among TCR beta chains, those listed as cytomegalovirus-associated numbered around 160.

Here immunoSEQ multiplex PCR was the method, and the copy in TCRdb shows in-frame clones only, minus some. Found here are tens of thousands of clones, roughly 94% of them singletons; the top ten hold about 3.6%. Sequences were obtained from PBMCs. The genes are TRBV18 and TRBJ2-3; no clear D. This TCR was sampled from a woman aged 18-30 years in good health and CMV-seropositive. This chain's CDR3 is CASSPEEWSTDTQYF. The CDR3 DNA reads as TGTGCCAGCTCACCAGAGGAATGGAGCACAGATACGCAGTATTTT.